The T cell receptor (beta chain) under discussion was sequenced for a study of shared clonotypes between healthy human individuals. Study summary: CD8 memory received one plate per donor, CD8 naive two, CD4 memory three and CD4 naive three.

Partitioning of CD4+ cells yielded a CD45RA+ naive subset and a CD45RA-negative memory subset. Generated by immunoSEQ multiplex PCR, the TCRdb table keeps only in-frame clones and is missing some. The sample lists around 1.6 million clones, 95% to 99% occurring once. Study-level results: Some clonotypes were shared by all four sorted-subset donors, while others were not shared. The non-shared ones had lower generation probabilities than the shared ones.

Concerning this clone itself: The antigen is undetermined.

Looked up from germline, CDR1 is LNHNV and CDR2 is YYDKDF (reference sequence). The V and J ends lost 1 base and 3 bases respectively, with 9 bases between them. The CDR3 is 14 residues long. Sequencing was performed on naive CD4+ T cells sorted from blood. The subset denotes: CD45RA+ positively selected. This chain links TRBV15 with TRBJ1-1; D remains unclear. The sequence was obtained from a young man in good health. CDR3 loop: CATSRGWSYTEAFF. For the CDR3, the DNA is TGTGCCACCAGCAGAGGGTGGTCTTACACTGAAGCTTTCTTT.